This T cell receptor (beta chain) comes out of a study of vaccination effects on CD4 cells after COVID-19. Study at large: After the second dose, samples were taken at median day 72. Overall study results and limits: Late after vaccination, infection- and vaccine-induced clones showed marked clonal contraction.

The V gene's germline CDR1 is ENHRY and CDR2 SYGVKD. This CDR3 has 14 residues. V was trimmed by 0 bases and J by 3 bases, leaving 8 bases between them. Profiling relied on immunoSEQ multiplex PCR, and the TCRdb table lists in-frame clones only, not all of them. Of about 24,000 clones in the sample, about four fifths were seen once. Note on this clone: Antigen: not known.

With the ViraFEST assay, the study expanded antigen-specific CD4+ T cells using viral peptide pools, then sequenced them. Following 10 days of culture, CD4+ T cells were isolated. Two doses of either BNT162b2 or mRNA-1273 were given to each participant. Each well held about 2 million PBMC cultured with around 9.7 ug/ml peptides and around 10 IU/ml IL-2. Half-medium replacement with IL-2 medium occurred on days 3 and 7. The source is a human donor who received a COVID-19 vaccine. Some clones in this sample may be carry-over from other donors' samples. This chain uses TRBV10-3 with TRBJ2-5; unclear D gene. The sample here was CD4+ T cells from PBMCs cultured with SARS-CoV-2 spike peptides, taken after COVID-19 vaccination. This CDR3 reads CAISESGRKETQYF. CDR3 DNA: TGTGCCATCAGTGAGTCAGGGCGGAAAGAGACCCAGTACTTC.